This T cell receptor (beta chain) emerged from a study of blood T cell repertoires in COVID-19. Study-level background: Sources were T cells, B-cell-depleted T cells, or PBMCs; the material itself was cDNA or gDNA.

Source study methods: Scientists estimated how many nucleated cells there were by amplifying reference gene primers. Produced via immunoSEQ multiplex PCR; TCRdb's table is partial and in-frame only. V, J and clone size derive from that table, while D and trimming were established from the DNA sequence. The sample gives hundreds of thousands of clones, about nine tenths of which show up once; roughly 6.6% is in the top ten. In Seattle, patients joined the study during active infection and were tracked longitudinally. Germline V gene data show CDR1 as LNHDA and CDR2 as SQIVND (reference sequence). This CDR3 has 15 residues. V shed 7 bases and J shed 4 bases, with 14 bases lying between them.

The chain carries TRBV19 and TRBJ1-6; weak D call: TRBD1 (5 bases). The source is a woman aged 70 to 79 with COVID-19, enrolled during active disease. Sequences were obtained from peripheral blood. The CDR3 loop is CASTPARGYNSPLHF. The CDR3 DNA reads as TGTGCCAGTACCCCTGCCCGGGGGTATAATTCACCCCTCCACTTT.